This TCR beta chain was recovered during a study of blood T cells in healthy people across ages. A note on this clonotype: Its antigen is still unknown.

This CDR3 comprises 16 residues. V dropped 4 bases and J dropped 6; count of bases not matched to a gene: 11. Germline V gene lookup returns CDR1 LGHNA and CDR2 YSLEER. Points from the study as a whole: Higher diversity and more naive CD4+ cells were features of long-lived donors, compared to aged donors. The fall in TCR beta diversity per million T cells was roughly linear with age.

For the second PCR, which ran for roughly 6 to 12 cycles, a sample-barcoded 5' primer and a J-beta primer mix were used. From the 5' RACE reads, TCRdb called clonotypes with MiXCR, one entry per CDR3 protein. Among about 970,000 distinct CDR3 sequences, about 51% were seen once, and the ten largest hold 20% to 25%. This TCR came from a woman aged 55 to 70 in good health. The sample comprised blood. The chain recombines TRBV4-3 with TRBJ2-3, with 9 bases aligning to TRBD1. This chain's CDR3 is CASSREITGGADTQYF. Here the CDR3 DNA reads TGCGCCAGCAGCCGAGAGATTACAGGGGGCGCGGATACGCAGTATTTT.